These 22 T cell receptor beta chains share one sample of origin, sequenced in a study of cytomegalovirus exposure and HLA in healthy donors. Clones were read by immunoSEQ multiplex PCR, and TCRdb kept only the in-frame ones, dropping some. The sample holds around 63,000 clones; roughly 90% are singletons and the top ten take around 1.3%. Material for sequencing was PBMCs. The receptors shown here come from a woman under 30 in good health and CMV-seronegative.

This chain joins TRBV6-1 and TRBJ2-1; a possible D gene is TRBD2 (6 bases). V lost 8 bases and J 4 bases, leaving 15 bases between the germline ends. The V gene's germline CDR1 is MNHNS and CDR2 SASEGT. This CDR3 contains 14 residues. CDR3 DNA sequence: TGTGCCAGCGGATCGGACGGGGGATACAATGAGCAGTTCTTC. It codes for CASGSDGGYNEQFF.

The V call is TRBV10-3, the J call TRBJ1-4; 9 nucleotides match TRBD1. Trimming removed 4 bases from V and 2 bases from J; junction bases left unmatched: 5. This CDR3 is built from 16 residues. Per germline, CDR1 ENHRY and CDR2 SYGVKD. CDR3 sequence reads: CAISATGTGTNEKLFF. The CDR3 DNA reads TGTGCCATCAGTGCAACCGGGACAGGGACTAATGAAAAACTGTTTTTT.

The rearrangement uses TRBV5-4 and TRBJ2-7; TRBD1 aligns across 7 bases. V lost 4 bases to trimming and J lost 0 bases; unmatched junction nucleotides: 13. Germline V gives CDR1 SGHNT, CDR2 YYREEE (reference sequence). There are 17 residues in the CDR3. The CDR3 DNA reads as TGTGCCAGCAGCCCTCCCCCGGGACAGCCGATCTCCTACGAGCAGTACTTC. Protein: CASSPPPGQPISYEQYF.

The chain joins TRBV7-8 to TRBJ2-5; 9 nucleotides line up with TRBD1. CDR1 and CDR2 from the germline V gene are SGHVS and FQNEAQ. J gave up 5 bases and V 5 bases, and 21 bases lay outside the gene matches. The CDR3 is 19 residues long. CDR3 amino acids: CASSLKRPGRDRALETQYF. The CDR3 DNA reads TGTGCCAGCAGCCTAAAAAGGCCGGGACGGGACAGGGCGTTGGAGACCCAGTACTTC.

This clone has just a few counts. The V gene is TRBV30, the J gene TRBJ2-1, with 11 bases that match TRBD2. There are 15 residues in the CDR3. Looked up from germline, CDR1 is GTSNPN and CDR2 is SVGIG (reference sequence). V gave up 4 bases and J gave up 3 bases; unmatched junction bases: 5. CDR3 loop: CAWTSGGLSYNEQFF. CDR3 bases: TGTGCCTGGACTAGCGGGGGGCTAAGCTACAATGAGCAGTTCTTC. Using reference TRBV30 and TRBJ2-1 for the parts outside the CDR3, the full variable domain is SQTIHQWPATLVQPVGSPLSLECTVEGTSNPNLYWYRQAAGRGLQLLFYSVGIGQISSEVPQNLSASRPQDRQFILSSKKLLLSDSGFYLCAWTSGGLSYNEQFFGPGTRLTVL.

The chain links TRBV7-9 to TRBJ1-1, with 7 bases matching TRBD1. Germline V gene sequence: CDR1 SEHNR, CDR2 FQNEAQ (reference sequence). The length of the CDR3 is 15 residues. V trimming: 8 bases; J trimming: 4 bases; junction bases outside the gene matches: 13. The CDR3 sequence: CASPLLRGPTTEAFF. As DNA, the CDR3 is TGTGCCAGCCCCCTCTTGAGGGGGCCCACCACTGAAGCTTTCTTT.

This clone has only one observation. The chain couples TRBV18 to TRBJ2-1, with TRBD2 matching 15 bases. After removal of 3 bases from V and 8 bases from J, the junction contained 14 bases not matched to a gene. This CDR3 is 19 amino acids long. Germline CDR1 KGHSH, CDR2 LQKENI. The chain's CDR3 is CASSPVGPGLAGGLHEQFF. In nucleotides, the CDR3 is TGTGCCAGCTCACCGGTAGGACCGGGACTAGCGGGGGGTCTCCATGAGCAGTTCTTC. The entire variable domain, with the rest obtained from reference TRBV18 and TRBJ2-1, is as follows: NAGVMQNPRHLVRRRGQEARLRCSPMKGHSHVYWYRQLPEEGLKFMVYLQKENIIDESGMPKERFSAEFPKEGPSILRIQQVVRGDSAAYFCASSPVGPGLAGGLHEQFFGPGTRLTVL.

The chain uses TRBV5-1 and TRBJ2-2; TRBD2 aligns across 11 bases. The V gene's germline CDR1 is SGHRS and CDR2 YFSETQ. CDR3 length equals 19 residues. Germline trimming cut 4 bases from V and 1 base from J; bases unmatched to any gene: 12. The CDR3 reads CASSPVPSGTSGNTGELFF. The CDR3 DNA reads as TGCGCCAGCAGCCCAGTCCCATCCGGGACTAGCGGGAACACCGGGGAGCTGTTTTTT.

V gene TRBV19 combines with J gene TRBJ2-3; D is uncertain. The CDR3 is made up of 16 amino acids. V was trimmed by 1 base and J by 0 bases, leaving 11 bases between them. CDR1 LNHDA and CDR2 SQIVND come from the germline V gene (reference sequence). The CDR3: CASSIAAEPSTDTQYF. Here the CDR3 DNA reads TGTGCCAGTAGTATAGCGGCGGAGCCTAGCACAGATACGCAGTATTTT.

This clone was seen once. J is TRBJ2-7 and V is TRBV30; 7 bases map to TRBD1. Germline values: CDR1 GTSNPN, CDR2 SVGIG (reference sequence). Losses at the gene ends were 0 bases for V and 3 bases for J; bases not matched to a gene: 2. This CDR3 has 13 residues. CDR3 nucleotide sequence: TGTGCCTGGAGTGTCAACAGGGGCTACGAGCAGTACTTC. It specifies CAWSVNRGYEQYF.

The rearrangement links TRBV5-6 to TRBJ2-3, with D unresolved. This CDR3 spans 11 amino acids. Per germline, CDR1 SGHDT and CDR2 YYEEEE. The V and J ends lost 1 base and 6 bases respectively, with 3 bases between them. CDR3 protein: CASSLQDTQYF. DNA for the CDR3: TGTGCCAGCAGCTTGCAGGATACGCAGTATTTT.

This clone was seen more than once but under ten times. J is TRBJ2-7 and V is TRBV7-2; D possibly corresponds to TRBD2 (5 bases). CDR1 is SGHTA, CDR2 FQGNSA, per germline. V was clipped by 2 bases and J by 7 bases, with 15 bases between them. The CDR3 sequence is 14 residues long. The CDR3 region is CASSLSQARGEQYF. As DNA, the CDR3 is TGTGCCAGCAGCTTATCCCAAGCTCGCGGGGAGCAGTACTTC.

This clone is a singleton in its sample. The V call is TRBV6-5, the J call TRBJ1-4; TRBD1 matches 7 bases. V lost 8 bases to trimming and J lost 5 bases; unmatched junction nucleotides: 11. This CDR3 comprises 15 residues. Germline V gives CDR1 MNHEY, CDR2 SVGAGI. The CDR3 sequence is CASGDLGGQNEKLFF. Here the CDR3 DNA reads TGTGCCAGCGGGGACTTAGGGGGACAGAATGAAAAACTGTTTTTT.

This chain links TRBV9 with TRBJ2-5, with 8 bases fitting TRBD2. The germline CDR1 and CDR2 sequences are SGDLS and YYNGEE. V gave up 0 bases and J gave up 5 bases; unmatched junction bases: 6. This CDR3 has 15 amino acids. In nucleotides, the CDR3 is TGTGCCAGCAGCGTAGCGGGGGGGCGGTCGGAGACCCAGTACTTC. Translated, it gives CASSVAGGRSETQYF.

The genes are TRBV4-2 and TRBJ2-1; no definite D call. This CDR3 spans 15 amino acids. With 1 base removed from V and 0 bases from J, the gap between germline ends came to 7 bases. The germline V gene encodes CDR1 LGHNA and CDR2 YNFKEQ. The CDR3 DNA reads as TGTGCCAGCAGCCAAGGTCGCGGCTCCTACAATGAGCAGTTCTTC. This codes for CASSQGRGSYNEQFF.

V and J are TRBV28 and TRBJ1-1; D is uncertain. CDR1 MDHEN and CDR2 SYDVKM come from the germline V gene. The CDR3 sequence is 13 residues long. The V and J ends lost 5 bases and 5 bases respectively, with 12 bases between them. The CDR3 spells CASSPPVSTEAFF. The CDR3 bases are TGTGCCAGCAGTCCACCGGTATCGACTGAAGCTTTCTTT.

In DNA, the CDR3 is TGTGCCAGCAGCTTAGGCCCGGACAGGAATATTGAAGCTTTCTTT. Translating gives CASSLGPDRNIEAFF. J is TRBJ1-1 and V is TRBV7-2; 7 bases align to TRBD1. With 1 base clipped from V and 7 bases from J, the junction kept 9 bases outside the gene matches. Germline CDR1 SGHTA, CDR2 FQGNSA. There are 15 residues in the CDR3.

Written as DNA, the CDR3 is TGTGCCAGCAGCGTAGCCCCAGATTCCTACGAGCAGTACTTC. As protein: CASSVAPDSYEQYF. V and J are TRBV9 and TRBJ2-7, with D hard to call. Germline values: CDR1 SGDLS, CDR2 YYNGEE. CDR3 size: 14 residues. Trimming pared 0 bases from V and 1 base from J, leaving 8 bases between.

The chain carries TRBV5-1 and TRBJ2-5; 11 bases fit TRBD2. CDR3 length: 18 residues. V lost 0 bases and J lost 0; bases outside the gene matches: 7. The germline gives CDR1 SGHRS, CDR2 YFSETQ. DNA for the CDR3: TGCGCCAGCAGCTTGGGGGCTAGCGGGGGGACTCACCAAGAGACCCAGTACTTC. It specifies CASSLGASGGTHQETQYF.

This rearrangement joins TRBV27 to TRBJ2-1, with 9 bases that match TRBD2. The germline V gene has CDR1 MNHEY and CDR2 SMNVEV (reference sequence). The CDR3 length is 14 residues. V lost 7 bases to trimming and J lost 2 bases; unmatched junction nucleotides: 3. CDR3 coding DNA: TGTGCCAGCACCGGCGGGGGGGCCTACAATGAGCAGTTCTTC. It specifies CASTGGGAYNEQFF.

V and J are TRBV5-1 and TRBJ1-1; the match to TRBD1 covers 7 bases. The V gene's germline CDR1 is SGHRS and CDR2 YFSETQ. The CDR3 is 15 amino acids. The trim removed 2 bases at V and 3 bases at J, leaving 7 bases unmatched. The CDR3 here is CASSLGDSLYTEAFF. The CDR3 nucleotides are TGCGCCAGCAGCTTAGGGGACAGTCTGTACACTGAAGCTTTCTTT.

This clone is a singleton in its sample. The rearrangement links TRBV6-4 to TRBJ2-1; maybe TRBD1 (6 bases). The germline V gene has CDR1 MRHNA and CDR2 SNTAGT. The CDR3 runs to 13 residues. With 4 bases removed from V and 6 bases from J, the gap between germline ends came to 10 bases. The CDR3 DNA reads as TGTGCCAGCAGTGGCCAGGGGAGCAATGAGCAGTTCTTC. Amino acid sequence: CASSGQGSNEQFF.